This T cell receptor beta chain was retrieved from a study of control samples from healthy donors and cancer patients (dated by TCRdb to 2020 to 2021). The CDR3 runs 13 amino acids, cysteine and phenylalanine included. The sequence is cut down to CDR3 DNA, 39 bases in frame from base 1. CDR1 is given as SNHLY and CDR2 as FYNNEI, both from the germline V gene. Trimming accounts for 6 bases at V and 2 bases at J, while the number of junction bases matched to no gene is 3. The receptor library was made with the immunoSEQ multiplex PCR assay. The immuneACCESS repertoire file appears here via TCRdb, limited to in-frame rearrangements. These files lack a portion of the clones; in checked studies, under half of the deficit traces to unresolved V genes, and the cause of the others is not known. The sample includes about 150,000 clones, with roughly 94% observed a single time. The ten largest make up around 5.4% of the sample.

This clone was counted a single time. There is no known antigen for this receptor. Base quality data are lacking; no much larger clone is found one base away. The source of this sequence is a middle-aged man in good health. This chain joins TRBV2 to TRBJ1-2, with TRBD1 identical over 7 junction bases. Material for sequencing was blood. The DNA is as follows: TGTGCCAGCAGAATGGGACAGAACTATGGCTACACCTTC. Its product reads: CASRMGQNYGYTF.